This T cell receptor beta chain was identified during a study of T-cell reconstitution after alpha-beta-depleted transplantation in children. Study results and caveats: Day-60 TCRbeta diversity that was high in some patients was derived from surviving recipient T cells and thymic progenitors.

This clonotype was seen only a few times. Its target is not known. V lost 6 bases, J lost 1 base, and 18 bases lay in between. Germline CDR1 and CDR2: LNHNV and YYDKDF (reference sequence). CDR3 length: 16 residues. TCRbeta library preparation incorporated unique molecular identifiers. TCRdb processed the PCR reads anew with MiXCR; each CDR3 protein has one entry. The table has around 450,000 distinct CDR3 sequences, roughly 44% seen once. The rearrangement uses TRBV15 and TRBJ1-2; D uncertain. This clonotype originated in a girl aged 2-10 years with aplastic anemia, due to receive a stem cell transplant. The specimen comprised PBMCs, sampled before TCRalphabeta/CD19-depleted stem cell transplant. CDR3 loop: CATRDRSSPINYGYTF. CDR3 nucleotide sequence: TGTGCCACCAGGGATCGAAGTAGCCCGATTAACTATGGCTACACCTTC.